The 20 T cell receptor beta chains in this list originate from one sample, sequenced in a study of blood T cell repertoires in COVID-19. This table comes from immunoSEQ multiplex PCR, and its TCRdb copy is limited to in-frame clones, with some not included. The sample consists of 65,000 or so clones, roughly four fifths of them appearing once. The sample consisted of peripheral blood. The receptors were sampled from a man older than 75 with acute or convalescent COVID-19.

This chain joins TRBV7-2 and TRBJ2-1, with D perhaps TRBD2 (6 bases). Germline V lookup: CDR1 SGHTA, CDR2 FQGNSA. V was cut by 4 bases and J by 2 bases, with 12 bases left in between. This CDR3 has 15 amino acids. CDR3 loop: CASSSTGGPYNEQFF. CDR3 in DNA: TGTGCCAGCAGCTCCACCGGAGGGCCCTACAATGAGCAGTTCTTC.

The rearrangement uses TRBV7-8 and TRBJ1-2, with 8 nucleotides matching TRBD1. This CDR3 comprises 13 residues. With 5 bases clipped from V and 5 bases from J, the junction kept 4 bases outside the gene matches. Looked up from germline, CDR1 is SGHVS and CDR2 is FQNEAQ. CDR3 protein: CASSPRTGYGYTF. In DNA, the CDR3 is TGTGCCAGCAGCCCAAGGACAGGGTATGGCTACACCTTC.

The chain recombines TRBV6-5 with TRBJ2-2; D may be TRBD2 (6 bases). Germline assignment: CDR1 MNHEY and CDR2 SVGAGI. CDR3 length: 13 amino acids. With 4 bases removed from V and 5 bases from J, the gap between germline ends came to 8 bases. CDR3 nucleotides: TGTGCCAGCAGTTTGGGGGGAACCGGGGAGCTGTTTTTT. It is translated as CASSLGGTGELFF.

The chain has TRBV18 and TRBJ1-5, with D perhaps matching TRBD1 (5 bases). Germline loops: CDR1 KGHSH, CDR2 LQKENI. The ends were cut back, 1 base at V and 5 bases at J, with 12 bases in the middle. The CDR3 extends over 15 amino acids. The CDR3 is CASSPRTGADQPQHF. The CDR3 region has the DNA TGTGCCAGCTCACCACGAACAGGTGCTGATCAGCCCCAGCATTTT.

The chain carries TRBV7-9 and TRBJ1-4; 12 nucleotides line up with TRBD1. V lost 5 bases and J lost 3; bases outside the gene matches: 10. The CDR3 totals 18 residues. The germline CDR1 and CDR2 sequences are SEHNR and FQNEAQ (reference sequence). Here the CDR3 DNA reads TGTGCCAGCAGCCTCTCCGGGACAGGGGGCCCCGCTAATGAAAAACTGTTTTTT. It yields the protein CASSLSGTGGPANEKLFF.

This chain uses TRBV12-3 or TRBV12-4 with TRBJ2-1; TRBD1 agrees at 8 bases. CDR3 length equals 13 residues. V shed 2 bases, J shed 9 bases, and the junction held 3 bases outside the gene matches. This CDR3 is CASSLKQGGEQFF. The CDR3 DNA is TGTGCCAGCAGTTTAAAACAGGGGGGTGAGCAGTTCTTC.

CDR3: CASRWGGATDTQYF. In DNA form, the CDR3 reads TGTGCCAGCAGATGGGGGGGAGCCACAGATACGCAGTATTTT. The chain carries TRBV2 and TRBJ2-3, with TRBD2 matching 7 bases. Germline V gene lookup returns CDR1 SNHLY and CDR2 FYNNEI. The CDR3 loop spans 14 amino acids. J gave up 2 bases and V 6 bases, and 5 bases lay outside the gene matches.

The chain joins TRBV2 to TRBJ1-2, with TRBD1 matching over 7 bases. Germline CDR1 is SNHLY and CDR2 is FYNNEI. V lost 6 bases, J lost 1 base, and 2 bases stayed unmatched. The CDR3 is made up of 13 amino acids. CDR3 residues: CASRGQFNYGYTF. Written as DNA, the CDR3 is TGTGCCAGCAGGGGACAGTTTAACTATGGCTACACCTTC.

The rearrangement joins TRBV9 to TRBJ2-5; 8 bases agree with TRBD2. This CDR3 region has 13 residues. V lost 4 bases and J lost 5; bases outside the gene matches: 4. CDR1 SGDLS and CDR2 YYNGEE come from the germline V gene. CDR3 bases: TGTGCCAGCAGCTTCGGGGGGGAGGAGACCCAGTACTTC. As protein: CASSFGGEETQYF.

This clone appeared a few times. This sequence joins TRBV18 and TRBJ2-1; no clear D. Germline V gives CDR1 KGHSH, CDR2 LQKENI. Trimming removed 0 bases from V and 3 bases from J, with 6 bases in between. CDR3 size: 14 residues. The CDR3 region is CASSPPLNYNEQFF. As DNA, the CDR3 is TGTGCCAGCTCACCACCCCTTAACTACAATGAGCAGTTCTTC.

This clone was seen repeatedly, ten times or more. The rearrangement joins TRBV7-9 to TRBJ2-2, with no clear D. V lost 10 bases to trimming and J lost 7 bases, with 4 bases between them. CDR3 size: 9 residues. CDR1 and CDR2 from the germline V gene are SEHNR and FQNEAQ (reference sequence). The CDR3 spells CATGGELFF. CDR3 in DNA: TGTGCCACGGGCGGGGAGCTGTTTTTT.

This chain joins TRBV5-1 and TRBJ1-1; D is uncertain. Germline assignment: CDR1 SGHRS and CDR2 YFSETQ. The length of the CDR3 is 13 residues. Trimming took 4 bases from V and 3 from J, leaving 10 bases between them. The CDR3 is CASSTVMDTEAFF. In DNA, the CDR3 is TGCGCCAGCAGCACTGTTATGGACACTGAAGCTTTCTTT.

This clone occurred a few times. The chain carries TRBV7-9 and TRBJ1-4; TRBD1 matches at 9 bases. J gave up 5 bases and V 0 bases, and 13 bases lay outside the gene matches. Germline CDR1 reads SEHNR; CDR2 reads FQNEAQ (reference sequence). This CDR3 is 19 amino acids long. The CDR3 region has the DNA TGTGCCAGCAGCTTAGCGGTATTCCGGGACAGGGTGTTCAATGAAAAACTGTTTTTT. It codes for CASSLAVFRDRVFNEKLFF.

The gene calls are TRBV5-4 and TRBJ2-3, with 11 nucleotides matching TRBD2. V gave up 2 bases and J gave up 2 bases; unmatched junction bases: 4. Germline loops: CDR1 SGHNT, CDR2 YYREEE (reference sequence). CDR3 length: 16 residues. This CDR3 is CASSFTLAGATDTQYF. CDR3 nucleotide sequence: TGTGCCAGCAGCTTTACACTAGCGGGGGCCACAGATACGCAGTATTTT.

The sample holds one count of this clone. The genes are TRBV15 and TRBJ1-2; 7 nucleotides agree with TRBD1. CDR3 size: 14 residues. Germline V gene sequence: CDR1 LNHNV, CDR2 YYDKDF (reference sequence). With V trimmed by 3 bases and J by 2 bases, 3 bases remained unmatched. Here the CDR3 reads CATSRTGRNYGYTF. CDR3 nucleotide sequence: TGTGCCACCAGCAGGACAGGGAGGAACTATGGCTACACCTTC.

The chain joins TRBV27 to TRBJ2-1, with a possible D match to TRBD1 (6 bases). The CDR3 has 15 amino acids. Per the germline V gene, CDR1 is MNHEY and CDR2 is SMNVEV (reference sequence). Trimming took off 2 bases at V and 0 bases at J, with 8 bases between the two ends. This CDR3 is CASSLTGHSYNEQFF. Written as DNA, the CDR3 is TGTGCCAGCAGTTTAACGGGACACTCCTACAATGAGCAGTTCTTC.

The chain links TRBV11-2 to TRBJ2-7; TRBD1 might be the D (6 bases). This CDR3 region has 15 residues. Germline V gene sequence: CDR1 SGHAT, CDR2 FQNNGV. Trimming left V 7 bases short and J 3 bases short, with 19 bases between. The CDR3 loop reads CASTQDTGFRYEQYF. Here the CDR3 DNA reads TGTGCCAGCACCCAAGACACAGGGTTTCGCTACGAGCAGTACTTC.

The chain employs TRBV29-1 and TRBJ2-1, with D perhaps matching TRBD1 (6 bases). CDR1 and CDR2 (germline): SQVTM, ANQGSEA. The CDR3 length is 14 residues. Between the trimmed V and J ends, which lost 6 bases and 0 bases, there was a span of 12 bases. The CDR3 nucleotides are TGCAGCGTCAAGGGGGTCAGCTCCTACAATGAGCAGTTCTTC. Its protein product is CSVKGVSSYNEQFF.

The V gene is TRBV6-5, the J gene TRBJ2-5, with TRBD2 matching over 13 bases. The CDR3 covers 15 residues. Germline trimming cut 6 bases from V and 10 bases from J; bases unmatched to any gene: 11. The germline gives CDR1 MNHEY, CDR2 SVGAGI. The CDR3 region is CASRAGTSGVPSQYF. In DNA, the CDR3 is TGTGCCAGCAGGGCCGGGACTAGCGGGGTTCCAAGCCAGTACTTC.

V usage is TRBV3-1 (or the pseudogene TRBV3-2) and J usage is TRBJ2-7; 14 bases are shared with TRBD2. J lost 2 bases, V lost 3 bases, and 9 bases had no gene match. CDR1 is LGHDT and CDR2 is YNNKEL in the germline V gene (reference sequence). CDR3 length: 18 amino acids. CDR3 protein: CASSQARTSGGPPYEQYF. The CDR3 bases are TGTGCCAGCAGCCAGGCCCGGACTAGCGGGGGGCCGCCCTACGAGCAGTACTTC.